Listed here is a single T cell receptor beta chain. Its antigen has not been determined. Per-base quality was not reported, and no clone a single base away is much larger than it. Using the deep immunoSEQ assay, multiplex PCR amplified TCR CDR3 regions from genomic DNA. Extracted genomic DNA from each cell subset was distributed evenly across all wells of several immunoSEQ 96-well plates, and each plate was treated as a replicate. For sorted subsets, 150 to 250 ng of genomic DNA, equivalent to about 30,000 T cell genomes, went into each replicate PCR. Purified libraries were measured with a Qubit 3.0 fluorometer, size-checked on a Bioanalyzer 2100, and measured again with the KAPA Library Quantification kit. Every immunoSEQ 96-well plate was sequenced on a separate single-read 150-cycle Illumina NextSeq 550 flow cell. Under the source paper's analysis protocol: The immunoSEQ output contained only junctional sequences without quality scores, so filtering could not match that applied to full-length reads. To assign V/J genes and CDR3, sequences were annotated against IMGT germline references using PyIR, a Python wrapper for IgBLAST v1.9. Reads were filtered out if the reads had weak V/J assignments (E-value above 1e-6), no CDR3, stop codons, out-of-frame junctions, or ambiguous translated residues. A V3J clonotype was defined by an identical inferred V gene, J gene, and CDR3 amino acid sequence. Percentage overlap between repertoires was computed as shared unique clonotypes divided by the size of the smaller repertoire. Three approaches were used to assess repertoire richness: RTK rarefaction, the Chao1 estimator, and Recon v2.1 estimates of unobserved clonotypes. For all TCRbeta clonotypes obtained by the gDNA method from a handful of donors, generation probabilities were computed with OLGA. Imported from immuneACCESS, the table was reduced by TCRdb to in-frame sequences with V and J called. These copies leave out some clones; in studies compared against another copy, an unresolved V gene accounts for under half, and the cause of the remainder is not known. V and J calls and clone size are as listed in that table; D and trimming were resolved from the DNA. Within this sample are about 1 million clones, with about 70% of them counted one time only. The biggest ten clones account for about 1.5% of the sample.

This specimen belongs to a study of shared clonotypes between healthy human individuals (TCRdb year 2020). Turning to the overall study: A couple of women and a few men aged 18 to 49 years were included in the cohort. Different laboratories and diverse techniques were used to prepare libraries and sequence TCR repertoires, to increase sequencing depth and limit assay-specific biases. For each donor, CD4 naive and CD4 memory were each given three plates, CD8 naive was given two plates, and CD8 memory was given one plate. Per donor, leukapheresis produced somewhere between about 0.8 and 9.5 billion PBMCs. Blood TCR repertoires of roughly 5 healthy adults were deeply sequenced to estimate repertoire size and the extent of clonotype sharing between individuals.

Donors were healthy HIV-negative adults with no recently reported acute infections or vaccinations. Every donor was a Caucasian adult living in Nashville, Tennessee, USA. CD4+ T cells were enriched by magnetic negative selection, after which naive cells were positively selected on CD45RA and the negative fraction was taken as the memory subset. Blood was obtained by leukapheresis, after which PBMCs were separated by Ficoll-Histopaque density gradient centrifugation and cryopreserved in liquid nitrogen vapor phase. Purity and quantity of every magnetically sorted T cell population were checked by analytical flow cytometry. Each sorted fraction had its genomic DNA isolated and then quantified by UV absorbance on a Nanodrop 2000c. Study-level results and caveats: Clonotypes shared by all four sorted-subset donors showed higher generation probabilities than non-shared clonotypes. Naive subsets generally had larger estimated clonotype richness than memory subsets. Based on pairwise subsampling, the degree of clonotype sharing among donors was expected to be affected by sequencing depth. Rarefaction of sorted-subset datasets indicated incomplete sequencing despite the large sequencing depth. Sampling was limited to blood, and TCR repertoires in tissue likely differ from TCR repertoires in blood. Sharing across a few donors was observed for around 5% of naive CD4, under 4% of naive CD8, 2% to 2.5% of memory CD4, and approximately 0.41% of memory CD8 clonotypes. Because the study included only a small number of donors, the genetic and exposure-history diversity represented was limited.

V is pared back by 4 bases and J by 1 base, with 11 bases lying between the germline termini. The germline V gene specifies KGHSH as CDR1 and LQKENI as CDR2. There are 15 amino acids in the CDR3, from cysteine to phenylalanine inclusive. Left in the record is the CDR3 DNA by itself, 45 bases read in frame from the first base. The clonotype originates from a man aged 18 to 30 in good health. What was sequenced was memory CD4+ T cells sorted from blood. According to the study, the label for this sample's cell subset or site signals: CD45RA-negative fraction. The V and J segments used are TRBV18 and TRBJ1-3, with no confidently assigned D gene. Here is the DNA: TGTGCCAGCTCACTCGCGGTTGTATCTGGAAACACCATATATTTT. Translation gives CASSLAVVSGNTIYF.